These 9 T cell receptor beta chains share one sample of origin, sequenced in a study of blood T cell repertoires in COVID-19. Only in-frame clones appear in the TCRdb table, and some are missing; sequencing was by immunoSEQ multiplex PCR. The sample carries over 250,000 clones, approximately 85% recorded once. Specimen: peripheral blood. These receptors originate from a woman in her 70s with acute or convalescent COVID-19.

The rearrangement links TRBV14 to TRBJ1-2; perhaps TRBD1 as D (5 bases). There are 15 residues in the CDR3. Germline CDR1 is SGHDN and CDR2 is FVKESK. V lost 4 bases, J lost 5 bases, and 17 bases lay in between. The CDR3 DNA reads TGTGCCAGCAGCCCGGCCAGGACAAGCTTTTATGGCTACACCTTC. This sequence encodes CASSPARTSFYGYTF.

The CDR3 bases are TGTGCCAGCAGTTTACTCCAGGGGGTTCGAAAGACCCAGTACTTC. Translated, it gives CASSLLQGVRKTQYF. This rearrangement joins TRBV28 to TRBJ2-5; TRBD1 agrees at 7 bases. The CDR3 length is 15 residues. The ends lost 2 bases at V and 6 bases at J; junction bases unmatched: 9. Germline CDR1 is MDHEN and CDR2 is SYDVKM.

This clone has just one count. The J gene is TRBJ2-1, the V gene TRBV6-5, with D tentatively TRBD2 (7 bases). CDR1 is MNHEY, CDR2 SVGAGI, per germline. V shed 8 bases and J shed 3 bases, with 11 bases lying between them. CDR3 length equals 13 residues. The CDR3 loop is CASQGGDYNEQFF. The CDR3 DNA reads as TGTGCCAGCCAAGGGGGGGACTACAATGAGCAGTTCTTC.

This clone was picked up a small number of times. V usage is TRBV7-2 and J usage is TRBJ1-2; 8 bases are a match to TRBD1. This CDR3 is built from 13 residues. CDR1 SGHTA and CDR2 FQGNSA come from the germline V gene. The trim removed 8 bases at V and 4 bases at J, leaving 6 bases unmatched. The CDR3: CASGSGTGYGYTF. The CDR3 nucleotides are TGTGCCAGCGGGTCCGGGACAGGCTATGGCTACACCTTC.

J is TRBJ1-2 and V is TRBV7-2, with a possible D match to TRBD1 (6 bases). The V end was cut by 6 bases, the J end by 12 bases, with 20 bases between. This CDR3 is 13 amino acids long. Germline CDR1 SGHTA, CDR2 FQGNSA. This chain's CDR3 is CASSYTGSKGNTF. Written as DNA, the CDR3 is TGTGCCAGCAGTTACACAGGGTCAAAGGGAAACACCTTC.

The V gene is TRBV28, the J gene TRBJ1-2; no definite D call. The length of the CDR3 is 15 residues. V shed 6 bases and J shed 7 bases, with 21 bases lying between them. From germline, CDR1 is MDHEN and CDR2 SYDVKM. The DNA of the CDR3 is TGTGCCAGCAGCCTGCGGCGGGAGTTTCGTGTTGGCTACACCTTC. This gives the protein CASSLRREFRVGYTF.

The sample holds one count of this clone. The chain carries TRBV5-1 and TRBJ1-3, with no clear D. The CDR3 has 13 amino acids. Germline CDR1 reads SGHRS; CDR2 reads YFSETQ. V lost 5 bases and J 3 bases, leaving 9 bases between the germline ends. In nucleotides, the CDR3 is TGCGCCAGCAGACCCCGGGGTGGAAACACCATATATTTT. Translation gives CASRPRGGNTIYF.

The rearrangement joins TRBV19 to TRBJ2-2; D perhaps matches TRBD2 (6 bases). V dropped 2 bases and J dropped 6 bases, with 16 bases sitting between them. Germline CDR1 and CDR2: LNHDA and SQIVND (reference sequence). The CDR3 length is 16 residues. The CDR3 protein is CASSIHGTPPAGELFF. The CDR3 nucleotides are TGTGCCAGTAGTATACATGGGACTCCCCCGGCCGGGGAGCTGTTTTTT.

The gene calls are TRBV7-9 and TRBJ1-5; D gene unclear. This CDR3 has 13 residues. V was clipped by 3 bases and J by 6 bases, with 9 bases between them. Germline CDR1 is SEHNR and CDR2 is FQNEAQ (reference sequence). The CDR3 loop is CASSLRMSQPQHF. The DNA of the CDR3 is TGTGCCAGCAGCTTGAGGATGAGTCAGCCCCAGCATTTT.